The TCR beta chain described here comes from a study of T cell responses to AZD1222 COVID-19 vaccine. Study conclusions and caveats: There were mostly white British donors and more females than males, and clonal diversity was possibly underestimated. Unmutated variant regions are reportedly the target of nearly half of TCRs that are spike-specific. Just five to seven people given AZD1222 tested seropositive at baseline. Spike was spanned by vaccine-associated CD4 TCRs, with dominance at 160-218 and 743-854.

TCRdb's table, derived via immunoSEQ multiplex PCR, lists solely in-frame clones and lacks some. The sample includes approximately 150,000 clones, about 90% of them seen just once. In regard to this clone: No antigen is known for it.

There are 16 residues in the CDR3. J was trimmed by 3 bases and V by 0 bases; bases with no gene match: 1. CDR1 is SGHTA and CDR2 is FQGTGA in the germline V gene. The chain is built from TRBV7-3 and TRBJ2-2, with 10 bases lining up with TRBD1. The source material was peripheral blood, sampled on day 0 of MenACWY control vaccination. The TCR originated in an adult in good health. CDR3 amino acids: CASSLTGTGDTGELFF. CDR3 bases: TGTGCCAGCAGCTTAACCGGGACAGGGGACACCGGGGAGCTGTTTTTT.